The next 8 T cell receptor beta chains were all read from a single sample in a study of shared clonotypes between healthy human individuals. Sequencing used immunoSEQ multiplex PCR; TCRdb keeps in-frame clones, though not all of them. Among about 820,000 clones listed, about 91% were seen once. Positively selected for CCR7, the CD45RO-negative cells used as naive CD8 cells excluded terminally differentiated effector memory CD45RA+ cells. Sequencing used naive CD8+ T cells sorted from blood. The receptors come from a man aged 25-40 years in good health.

Remarks on this clone: The same CDR3 arises from other DNA sequences in this sample as well. V gene TRBV9 combines with J gene TRBJ2-7; 8 positions agree with TRBD1. J gave up 4 bases and V 3 bases, and 0 bases lay outside the gene matches. This CDR3 has 12 amino acids. Per germline, CDR1 SGDLS and CDR2 YYNGEE. The CDR3 protein is CASSGTGYEQYF. CDR3 sequence (DNA): TGTGCCAGCAGCGGGACAGGGTACGAGCAGTACTTC.

This chain connects TRBV27 to TRBJ1-1; a possible D gene is TRBD1 (5 bases). Germline CDR1 reads MNHEY; CDR2 reads SMNVEV (reference sequence). V shed 2 bases and J shed 5 bases, with 12 bases lying between them. CDR3 length: 14 residues. CDR3: CASSLVWEGTEAFF. DNA for the CDR3: TGTGCCAGCAGTTTAGTGTGGGAGGGGACTGAAGCTTTCTTT.

This clone is a singleton in its sample. Within the sample, other DNA sequences also encode this same CDR3. V and J are TRBV7-9 and TRBJ1-5; TRBD1 is a possible D gene (6 bases). V shed 1 base and J shed 6 bases, with 7 bases lying between them. CDR3 length: 13 amino acids. Germline CDR1 and CDR2: SEHNR and FQNEAQ (reference sequence). The CDR3 DNA is TGTGCCAGCAGCTTAGGGGGGGCTCAGCCCCAGCATTTT. Protein: CASSLGGAQPQHF.

This clone was counted between two and nine times. The chain recombines TRBV28 with TRBJ2-2, with D unclear. The CDR3 runs 14 residues. Trimming cost V 5 bases and J 0 bases, with 7 bases left between them. Looked up from germline, CDR1 is MDHEN and CDR2 is SYDVKM. CDR3 sequence reads: CASSLNANTGELFF. DNA of the CDR3: TGTGCCAGCAGTCTCAACGCGAACACCGGGGAGCTGTTTTTT.

The chain combines TRBV13 with TRBJ2-5; D is unresolved. Germline CDR1 reads PRHDT; CDR2 reads FYEKMQ (reference sequence). The ends were cut back, 5 bases at V and 3 bases at J, with 10 bases in the middle. The CDR3 length is 13 residues. CDR3 in DNA: TGTGCCAGCAGCATTCCGGGTGAAGAGACCCAGTACTTC. This translates into CASSIPGEETQYF.

The rearrangement links TRBV2 to TRBJ2-5, with 16 nucleotides matching TRBD2. After removal of 6 bases from V and 4 bases from J, the junction contained 5 bases not matched to a gene. Germline lookup yields CDR1 SNHLY and CDR2 FYNNEI. The CDR3 covers 16 residues. The CDR3 region has the DNA TGTGCCAGCAGGGGACTAGCGGGAGGGCCAACAGAGACCCAGTACTTC. Its protein product is CASRGLAGGPTETQYF.

The J gene is TRBJ2-1, the V gene TRBV7-9, with TRBD2 identical over 7 bases. The V segment lost 7 bases and the J segment 9 bases; nucleotides outside the gene matches: 9. Germline lookup yields CDR1 SEHNR and CDR2 FQNEAQ (reference sequence). This CDR3 spans 13 amino acids. CDR3 sequence: CASNVIGGGEQFF. The CDR3 DNA reads as TGTGCCAGCAACGTGATTGGCGGGGGTGAGCAGTTCTTC.

The rearrangement links TRBV13 to TRBJ2-7; no definite D call. CDR1 PRHDT and CDR2 FYEKMQ come from the germline V gene (reference sequence). Trimming cost V 3 bases and J 0 bases, with 9 bases left between them. The CDR3 loop spans 14 amino acids. CDR3 sequence reads: CASSFQGPSYEQYF. CDR3 DNA: TGTGCCAGCAGCTTTCAAGGGCCCTCCTACGAGCAGTACTTC.